Each of the 9 T cell receptor beta chains below was sequenced from the same sample in a study of T cell repertoires in cytomegalovirus infection. Each CDR3 protein gets one entry after TCRdb re-called the reads with MiXCR. The sample lists approximately 160,000 distinct CDR3 sequences, roughly 17% occurring once. The specimen was CD8+ T cells from PBMCs. The receptors were gathered from a human donor in good health (CMV status not recorded). Some clones in this sample may be carry-over from other donors' samples.

This clonotype was observed many times. DNA for the CDR3: TGTGCCAGCAGCTTAGGATCAGGGATGGGCACTGAAGCTTTCTTT. Amino acids: CASSLGSGMGTEAFF. V is TRBV7-2 and J is TRBJ1-1; D may be TRBD1 (5 bases). V was trimmed by 1 base and J by 4 bases, leaving 13 bases between them. In germline, CDR1 is SGHTA, CDR2 FQGNSA. The CDR3 contains 15 residues.

This clonotype has a count of ten or more. The chain recombines TRBV19 with TRBJ1-2; D remains ambiguous. This CDR3 has 16 amino acids. V lost 5 bases and J lost 3, with 19 bases in between. The germline V gene encodes CDR1 LNHDA and CDR2 SQIVND (reference sequence). The CDR3 nucleotides are TGTGCCAGTAGTCTCCAAGAAGGGTCCGGAGACTATGGCTACACCTTC. Residues: CASSLQEGSGDYGYTF.

The chain is built from TRBV7-9 and TRBJ1-5; D gene unclear. Germline CDR1 SEHNR, CDR2 FQNEAQ (reference sequence). The CDR3 has 13 amino acids. Trimming took 8 bases from V and 0 from J, leaving 8 bases between them. The DNA of the CDR3 is TGTGCCAGCGGGGTTAATAGCAATCAGCCCCAGCATTTT. It encodes CASGVNSNQPQHF.

The chain uses TRBV7-2 and TRBJ1-1, with D hard to call. Germline V gene lookup returns CDR1 SGHTA and CDR2 FQGNSA. The V end was cut by 5 bases, the J end by 7 bases, with 8 bases between. The CDR3 loop spans 11 amino acids. The CDR3: CASSPGYEAFF. The CDR3 coding sequence is TGTGCCAGCAGCCCAGGCTATGAAGCTTTCTTT.

This clonotype was detected many times. The V and J genes are TRBV19 and TRBJ2-1; 8 bases agree with TRBD2. Looked up from germline, CDR1 is LNHDA and CDR2 is SQIVND (reference sequence). The V gene end was trimmed by 3 bases and the J gene end by 8 bases; junction bases not matched to a gene: 9. There are 15 residues in the CDR3. The DNA for the CDR3 is TGTGCCAGTAGTATTTTCGGGGGGGCGCTAGATGAGCAGTTCTTC. Amino acids: CASSIFGGALDEQFF.

The chain couples TRBV7-3 to TRBJ1-1; tentative D call: TRBD1 (5 bases). CDR3 length equals 13 residues. Looked up from germline, CDR1 is SGHTA and CDR2 is FQGTGA. The V end lost 0 bases, the J end lost 5 bases, and 7 bases lay between the germline ends. This CDR3 reads CASSLTAGTEAFF. The CDR3 nucleotides read TGTGCCAGCAGCTTAACGGCAGGGACTGAAGCTTTCTTT.

The chain is built from TRBV7-3 and TRBJ2-7, with D unclear. Trimming took off 8 bases at V and 1 base at J, with 12 bases between the two ends. Looked up from germline, CDR1 is SGHTA and CDR2 is FQGTGA. This CDR3 has 13 residues. For the CDR3, the DNA is TGTGCCAGCGATCTTGACATATCCTACGAGCAGTACTTC. Translating gives CASDLDISYEQYF.

This clonotype has more than one count but fewer than ten. This rearrangement joins TRBV7-6 to TRBJ1-2; 9 bases align to TRBD1. CDR1 is SGHVS and CDR2 is FNYEAQ in the germline V gene. This CDR3 has 15 residues. V lost 0 bases to trimming and J lost 5 bases; unmatched junction nucleotides: 4. CDR3 DNA sequence: TGTGCCAGCAGCTTAGCTGGGACAGGGATTTATGGCTACACCTTC. It yields the protein CASSLAGTGIYGYTF. Full variable domain (remainder filled in from reference TRBV7-6 and TRBJ1-2): GAGVSQSPRYKVTKRGQDVALRCDPISGHVSLYWYRQALGQGPEFLTYFNYEAQQDKSGLPNDRFSAERPEGSISTLTIQRTEQRDSAMYRCASSLAGTGIYGYTFGSGTRLTVV.

This clonotype was counted only a few times. V is TRBV6-2 or TRBV6-3 and J is TRBJ2-3; the D is unclear. Per the germline V gene, CDR1 is MNHEY and CDR2 is SVGEGT. The CDR3 totals 12 residues. V lost 6 bases and J lost 6, with 10 bases in between. CDR3 region: CASRPERDTQYF. The CDR3 bases are TGTGCCAGCAGGCCCGAAAGGGATACGCAGTATTTT.